The source of this TCR beta chain is a study of blood T cell repertoires in COVID-19. The CDR3 extends over 16 amino acids. The V gene's germline CDR1 is MNHNY and CDR2 SVGAGI (reference sequence). J was trimmed by 7 bases and V by 2 bases; bases with no gene match: 6. Participant-reported clinical history was the basis for cohort assignment. Those designated as exposed participants met a COVID-19 case within 2 weeks before study entry. TCRdb keeps only in-frame clones here, not all; method: immunoSEQ multiplex PCR. Counted here are approximately 280,000 clones, around 80% occurring once; the ten biggest clones make up 4.5% to 6%.

The clonotype originates from a man aged 35 to 55 who had been exposed to COVID-19. The sequenced material came from PBMCs or T cells enriched from blood (not recorded which). The chain carries TRBV6-6 and TRBJ2-2, with 11 bases matching TRBD1. This CDR3 is CASSYGGTGGSGELFF. The CDR3 DNA sequence: TGTGCCAGCAGTTACGGGGGGACAGGGGGGAGCGGGGAGCTGTTTTTT.